Listed here is a single TCR beta chain. Its target is unknown. RNA extraction was followed by reverse transcription into cDNA, which acted as the sequencing template. Assay: immunoSEQ multiplex PCR; the TCRdb copy retains only in-frame clones and omits some. The table records tens of thousands of clones, just over 70% of them present only once. These data come from a study of CD8+ T cells in alopecia areata. Across the whole study: At a dose of 5 to 10 mg twice daily, oral tofacitinib was given to treated patients. Scoring treated patients' severity relied on the percentage of scalp area affected.

Trimming cost V 1 base and J 1 base, with 13 bases left between them. This CDR3 region has 16 residues. The germline gives CDR1 PRHDT, CDR2 FYEKMQ (reference sequence). Treatment of the sample: oral pan-JAK inhibitor, 5-10 mg twice daily. The study's findings and limits: Patients shared TCRs less clearly than mice did, possibly owing to HLA. Just one nonresponder means the tie between baseline CD8+ expansion and response stays uncertain.

The sequence derives from a human donor with alopecia areata. The sequencing used CD8+ T cells sorted from blood, collected around week 44, from a patient treated with tofacitinib. This chain joins TRBV13 and TRBJ1-1; D remains ambiguous. The CDR3 sequence is CASSLVAEGKNTEAFF. CDR3 in DNA: TGTGCCAGCAGCTTAGTTGCTGAGGGTAAGAACACTGAAGCTTTCTTT. Using reference TRBV13 and TRBJ1-1 for the parts outside the CDR3, the full variable domain is AAGVIQSPRHLIKEKRETATLKCYPIPRHDTVYWYQQGPGQDPQFLISFYEKMQSDKGSIPDRFSAQQFSDYHSELNMSSLELGDSALYFCASSLVAEGKNTEAFFGQGTRLTVV.